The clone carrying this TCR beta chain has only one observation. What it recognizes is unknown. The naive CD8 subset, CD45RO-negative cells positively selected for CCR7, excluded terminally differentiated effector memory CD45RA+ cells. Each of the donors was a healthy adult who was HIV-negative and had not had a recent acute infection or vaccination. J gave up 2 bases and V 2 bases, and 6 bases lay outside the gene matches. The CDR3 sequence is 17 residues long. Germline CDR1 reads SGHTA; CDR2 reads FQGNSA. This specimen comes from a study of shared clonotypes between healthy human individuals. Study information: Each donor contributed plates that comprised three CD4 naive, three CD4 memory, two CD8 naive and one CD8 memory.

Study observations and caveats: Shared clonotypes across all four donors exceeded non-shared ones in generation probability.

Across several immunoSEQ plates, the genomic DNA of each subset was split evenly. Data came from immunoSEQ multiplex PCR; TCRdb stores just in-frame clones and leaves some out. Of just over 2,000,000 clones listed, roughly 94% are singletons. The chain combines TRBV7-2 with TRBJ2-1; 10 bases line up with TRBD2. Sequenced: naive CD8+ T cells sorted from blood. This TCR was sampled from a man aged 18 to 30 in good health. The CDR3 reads CASSLLGGTSAYNEQFF. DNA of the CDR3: TGTGCCAGCAGCTTACTGGGTGGGACTAGCGCCTACAATGAGCAGTTCTTC.